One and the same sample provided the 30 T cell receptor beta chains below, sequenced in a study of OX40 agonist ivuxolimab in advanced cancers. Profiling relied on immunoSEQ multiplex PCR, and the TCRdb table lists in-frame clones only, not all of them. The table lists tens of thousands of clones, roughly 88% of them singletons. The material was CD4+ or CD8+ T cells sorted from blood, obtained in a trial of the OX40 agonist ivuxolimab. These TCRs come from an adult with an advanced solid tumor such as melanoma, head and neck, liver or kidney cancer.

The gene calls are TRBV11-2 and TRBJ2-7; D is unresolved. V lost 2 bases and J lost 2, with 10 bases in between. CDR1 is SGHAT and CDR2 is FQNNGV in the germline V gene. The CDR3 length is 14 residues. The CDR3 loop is CASSLTLLTYEQYF. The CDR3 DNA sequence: TGTGCCAGCAGCTTAACCCTCCTTACCTACGAGCAGTACTTC.

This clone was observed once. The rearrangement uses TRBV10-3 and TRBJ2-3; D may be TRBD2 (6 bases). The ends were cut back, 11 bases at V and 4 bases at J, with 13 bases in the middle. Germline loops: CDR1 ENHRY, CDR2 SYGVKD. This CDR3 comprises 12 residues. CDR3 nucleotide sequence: TGTGCCGTCCTAGGAGGGGCAGATACGCAGTATTTT. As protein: CAVLGGADTQYF.

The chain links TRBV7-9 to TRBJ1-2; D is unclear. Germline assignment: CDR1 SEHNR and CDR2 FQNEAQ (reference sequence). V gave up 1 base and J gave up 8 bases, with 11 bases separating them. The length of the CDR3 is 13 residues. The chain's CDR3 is CASSLGAGSGYTF. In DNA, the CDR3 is TGTGCCAGCAGCTTAGGGGCTGGGTCCGGCTACACCTTC.

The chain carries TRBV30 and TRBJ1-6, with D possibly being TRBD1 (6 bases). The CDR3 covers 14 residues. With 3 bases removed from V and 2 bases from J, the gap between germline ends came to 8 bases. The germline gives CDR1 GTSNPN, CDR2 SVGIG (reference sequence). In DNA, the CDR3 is TGTGCCTGGAGCAGGGGAACCTATAATTCACCCCTCCACTTT. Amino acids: CAWSRGTYNSPLHF.

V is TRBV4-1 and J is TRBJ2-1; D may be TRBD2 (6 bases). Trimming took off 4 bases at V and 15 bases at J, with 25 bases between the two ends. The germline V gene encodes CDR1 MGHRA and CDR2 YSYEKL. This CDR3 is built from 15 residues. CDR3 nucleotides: TGCGCCAGCAGCCTAACAAGCCTGGGGGGTCCTGGGACGTTCTTC. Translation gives CASSLTSLGGPGTFF.

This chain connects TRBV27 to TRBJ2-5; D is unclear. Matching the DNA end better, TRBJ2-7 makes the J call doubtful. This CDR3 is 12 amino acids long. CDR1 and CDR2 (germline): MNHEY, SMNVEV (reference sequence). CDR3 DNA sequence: TGTGCCAGCAGTCCCACCCCCTACGAGCAGTACTTC. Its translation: CASSPTPYEQYF.

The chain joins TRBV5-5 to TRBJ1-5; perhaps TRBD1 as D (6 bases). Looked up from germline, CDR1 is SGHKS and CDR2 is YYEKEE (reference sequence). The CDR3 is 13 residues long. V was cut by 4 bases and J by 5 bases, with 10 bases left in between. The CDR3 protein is CASSIWTDQPQHF. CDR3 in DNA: TGTGCCAGCAGCATTTGGACAGATCAGCCCCAGCATTTT.

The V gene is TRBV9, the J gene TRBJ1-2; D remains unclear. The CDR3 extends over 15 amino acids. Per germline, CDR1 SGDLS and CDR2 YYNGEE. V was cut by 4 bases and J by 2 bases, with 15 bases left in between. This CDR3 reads CASSPGGVQNYGYTF. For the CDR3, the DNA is TGTGCCAGCAGCCCAGGCGGGGTCCAGAACTATGGCTACACCTTC.

The CDR3 protein is CASSVAGSTDTQYF. For the CDR3, the DNA is TGTGCCAGCAGCGTGGCGGGGAGCACAGATACGCAGTATTTT. The chain has TRBV9 and TRBJ2-3, with D perhaps matching TRBD2 (6 bases). V lost 2 bases and J lost 0, with 7 bases in between. CDR3 length equals 14 residues. In germline, CDR1 is SGDLS, CDR2 YYNGEE.

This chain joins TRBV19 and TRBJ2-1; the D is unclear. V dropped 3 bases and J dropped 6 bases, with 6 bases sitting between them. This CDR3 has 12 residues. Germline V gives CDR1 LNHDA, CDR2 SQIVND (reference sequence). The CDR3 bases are TGTGCCAGTAGTATTTTTGCCAATGAGCAGTTCTTC. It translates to CASSIFANEQFF.

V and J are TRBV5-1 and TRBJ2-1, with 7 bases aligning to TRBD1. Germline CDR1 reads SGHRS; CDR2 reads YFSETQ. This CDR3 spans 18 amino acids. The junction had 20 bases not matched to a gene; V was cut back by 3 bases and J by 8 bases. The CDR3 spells CASSSVGQAPTMVDEQFF. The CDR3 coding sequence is TGCGCCAGCAGCTCAGTAGGACAGGCGCCTACTATGGTTGATGAGCAGTTCTTC.

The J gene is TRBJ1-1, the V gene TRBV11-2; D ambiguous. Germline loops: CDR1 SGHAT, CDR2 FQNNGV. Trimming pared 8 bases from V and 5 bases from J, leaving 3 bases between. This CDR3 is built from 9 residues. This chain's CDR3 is CASGTEAFF. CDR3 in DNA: TGTGCCAGCGGGACTGAAGCTTTCTTT.

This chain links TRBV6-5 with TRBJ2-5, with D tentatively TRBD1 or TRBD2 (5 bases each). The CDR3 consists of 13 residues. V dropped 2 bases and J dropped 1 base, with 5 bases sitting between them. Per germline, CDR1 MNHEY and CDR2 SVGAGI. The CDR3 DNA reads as TGTGCCAGCAGTTACGGGGGCCAAGAGACCCAGTACTTC. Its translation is CASSYGGQETQYF.

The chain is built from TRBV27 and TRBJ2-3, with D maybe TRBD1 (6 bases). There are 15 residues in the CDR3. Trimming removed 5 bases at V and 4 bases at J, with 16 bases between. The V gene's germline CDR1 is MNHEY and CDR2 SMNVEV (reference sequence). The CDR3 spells CASSPDSYGADTQYF. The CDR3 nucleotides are TGTGCCAGCAGTCCGGACAGTTACGGAGCAGATACGCAGTATTTT.

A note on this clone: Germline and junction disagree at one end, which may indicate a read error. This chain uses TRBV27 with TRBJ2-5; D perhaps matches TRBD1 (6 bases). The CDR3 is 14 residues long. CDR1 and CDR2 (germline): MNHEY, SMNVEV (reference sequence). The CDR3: CASSTLDSQETRYF. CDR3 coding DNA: TGTGCCAGCAGTACCTTGGACAGCCAAGAGACCCGGTACTTC.

DNA of the CDR3: TGTGCCAGCAGCTATGGACAGGCGAACACCGGGGAGCTGTTTTTT. It is translated as CASSYGQANTGELFF. The V and J genes are TRBV6-5 and TRBJ2-2, with 7 bases matching TRBD1. The ends lost 6 bases at V and 0 bases at J; junction bases unmatched: 4. Germline CDR1 is MNHEY and CDR2 is SVGAGI. CDR3 length equals 15 residues.

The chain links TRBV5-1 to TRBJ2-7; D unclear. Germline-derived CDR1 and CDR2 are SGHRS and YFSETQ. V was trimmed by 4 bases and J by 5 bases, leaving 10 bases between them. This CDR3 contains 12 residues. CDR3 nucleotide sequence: TGCGCCAGCAGCACCTCTATGGACGAGCAGTACGTC. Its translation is CASSTSMDEQYV.

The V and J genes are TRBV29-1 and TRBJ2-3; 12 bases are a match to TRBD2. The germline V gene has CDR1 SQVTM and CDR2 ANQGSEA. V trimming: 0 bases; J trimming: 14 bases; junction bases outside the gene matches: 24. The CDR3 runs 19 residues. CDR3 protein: CSVEDLPTSGGIRILNSYF. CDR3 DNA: TGCAGCGTTGAAGATCTTCCAACTAGCGGGGGGATTCGTATTTTGAATTCGTATTTT.

CDR3 residues: CASSLEPPYRQTNYGYTF. For the CDR3, the DNA is TGTGCCAGCAGCTTAGAGCCCCCGTACAGACAGACTAACTATGGCTACACCTTC. The V and J genes are TRBV11-2 and TRBJ1-2; a weak D match, TRBD1 (5 bases). Germline CDR1 and CDR2: SGHAT and FQNNGV. Trimming shortened V by 0 bases and J by 0 bases, and 17 bases separated the two germline ends. This CDR3 has 18 amino acids.

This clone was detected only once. DNA for the CDR3: TGTGCCAGCAGCCTGCAGCCTAAGGACACTGAAGCTTTCTTT. This sequence encodes CASSLQPKDTEAFF. V gene TRBV7-3 combines with J gene TRBJ1-1; D call uncertain. CDR1 and CDR2 (germline): SGHTA, FQGTGA. V was pared by 5 bases and J by 3 bases, with 13 bases between. The CDR3 has 14 residues.

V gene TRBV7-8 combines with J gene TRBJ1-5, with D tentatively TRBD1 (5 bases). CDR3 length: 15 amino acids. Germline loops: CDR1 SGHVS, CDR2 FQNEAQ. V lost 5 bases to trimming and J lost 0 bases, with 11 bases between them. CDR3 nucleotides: TGTGCCAGCAGCAGGGACTATTATAGCAATCAGCCCCAGCATTTT. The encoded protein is CASSRDYYSNQPQHF.

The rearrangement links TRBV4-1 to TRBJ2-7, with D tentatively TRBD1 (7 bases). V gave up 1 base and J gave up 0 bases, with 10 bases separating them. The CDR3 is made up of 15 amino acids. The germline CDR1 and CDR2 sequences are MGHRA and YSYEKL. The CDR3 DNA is TGCGCCAGCAGCCAAGGCGGGGACAGCTCCTACGAGCAGTACGTC. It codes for CASSQGGDSSYEQYV.

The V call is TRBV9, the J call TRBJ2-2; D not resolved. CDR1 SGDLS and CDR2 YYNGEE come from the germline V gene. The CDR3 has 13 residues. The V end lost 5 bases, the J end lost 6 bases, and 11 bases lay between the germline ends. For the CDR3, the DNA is TGTGCCAGCAGTGACCCCCCGGCCGGGGAGCTGTTTTTT. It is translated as CASSDPPAGELFF.

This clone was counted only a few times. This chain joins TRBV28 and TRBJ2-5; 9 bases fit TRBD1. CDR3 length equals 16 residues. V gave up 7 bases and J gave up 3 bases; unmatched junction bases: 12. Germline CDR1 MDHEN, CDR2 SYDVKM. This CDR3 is CASTRHRDRVEETQYF. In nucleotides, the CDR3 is TGTGCCAGCACCCGACATAGGGACAGGGTGGAAGAGACCCAGTACTTC.

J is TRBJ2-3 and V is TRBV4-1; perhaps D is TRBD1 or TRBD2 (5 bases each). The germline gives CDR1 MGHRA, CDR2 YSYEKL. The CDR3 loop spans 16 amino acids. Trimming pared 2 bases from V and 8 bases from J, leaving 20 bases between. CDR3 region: CASSQRRDGQLGTQYF. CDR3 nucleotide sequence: TGCGCCAGCAGCCAACGACGGGACGGTCAATTAGGTACGCAGTATTTT.

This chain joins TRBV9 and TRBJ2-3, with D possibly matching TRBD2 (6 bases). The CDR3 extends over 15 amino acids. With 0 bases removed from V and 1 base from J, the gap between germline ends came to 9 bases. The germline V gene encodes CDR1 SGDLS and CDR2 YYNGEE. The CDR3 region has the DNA TGTGCCAGCAGCGTAGGCGGCGGGGGCACAGATACGCAGTATTTT. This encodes CASSVGGGGTDTQYF.

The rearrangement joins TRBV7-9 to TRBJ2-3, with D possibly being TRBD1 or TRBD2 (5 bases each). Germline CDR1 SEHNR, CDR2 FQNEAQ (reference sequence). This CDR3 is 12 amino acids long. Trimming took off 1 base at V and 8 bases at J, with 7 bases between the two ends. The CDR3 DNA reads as TGTGCCAGCAGCTTAGGAGGGACTACGCAGTATTTT. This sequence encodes CASSLGGTTQYF. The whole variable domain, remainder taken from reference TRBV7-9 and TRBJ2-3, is DTGVSQNPRHKITKRGQNVTFRCDPISEHNRLYWYRQTLGQGPEFLTYFQNEAQLEKSRLLSDRFSAERPKGSFSTLEIQRTEQGDSAMYLCASSLGGTTQYFGPGTRLTVL.

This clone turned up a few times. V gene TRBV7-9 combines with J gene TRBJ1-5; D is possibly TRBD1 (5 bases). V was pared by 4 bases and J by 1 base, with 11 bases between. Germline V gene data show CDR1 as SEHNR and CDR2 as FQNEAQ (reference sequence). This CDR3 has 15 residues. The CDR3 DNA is TGTGCCAGCAGCTCGGGGGAGACAAGCAATCAGCCCCAGCATTTT. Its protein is CASSSGETSNQPQHF.

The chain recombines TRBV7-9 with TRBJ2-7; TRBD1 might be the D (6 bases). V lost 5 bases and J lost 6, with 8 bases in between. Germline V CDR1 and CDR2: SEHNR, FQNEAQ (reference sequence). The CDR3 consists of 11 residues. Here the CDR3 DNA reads TGTGCCAGCAGCACAGGGACCGAGCAGTACTTC. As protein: CASSTGTEQYF.

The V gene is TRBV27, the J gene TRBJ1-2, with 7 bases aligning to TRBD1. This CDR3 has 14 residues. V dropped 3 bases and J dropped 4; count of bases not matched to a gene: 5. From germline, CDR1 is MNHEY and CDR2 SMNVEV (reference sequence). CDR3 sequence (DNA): TGTGCCAGCAGTTTGAGGGGGCCGGGCTATGGCTACACCTTC. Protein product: CASSLRGPGYGYTF.